This T cell receptor beta chain was sequenced in a study of cytomegalovirus exposure and HLA in healthy donors. About this clone itself: Its specificity is not known.

The CDR3 runs to 15 residues. V gave up 8 bases and J gave up 1 base, with 16 bases separating them. Per germline, CDR1 LNHDA and CDR2 SQIVND (reference sequence). Study results and caveats: Several V segments, TRBV6-2 and TRBV6-3 among them, could not be told apart and were dropped. There was a cluster of highly shared sequence variants that was likely a sequencing artifact.

Researchers ran the PCR with 60 Vbeta and 13 Jbeta primers. TCRdb keeps only in-frame clones here, not all; method: immunoSEQ multiplex PCR. The table includes about 100,000 clones, 70% to 85% detected once. Sequenced material: PBMCs. The rearrangement links TRBV19 to TRBJ2-3; D not certain. The receptor's source is a woman in her late teens or twenties in good health and CMV-seronegative. CDR3 sequence reads: CASSPQASRTDTQYF. DNA for the CDR3: TGTGCCAGTTCGCCCCAAGCTTCTCGCACAGATACGCAGTATTTT.